Following are 26 T cell receptor beta chains from one sample sequenced in a study of early T cells in non-severe SARS-CoV-2 infection. TCRdb itself ran the 5' RACE reads through MiXCR, one entry per CDR3 protein. The sample contains about 59,000 distinct CDR3 sequences, about 13% of which appear only once. Material: whole blood, obtained at baseline. The receptors shown here come from an adult who was a healthcare worker with PCR-confirmed SARS-CoV-2 infection or an uninfected control (not recorded which).

This clonotype has ten or more counts. J is TRBJ1-1 and V is TRBV29-1; perhaps TRBD1 as D (5 bases). Per the germline V gene, CDR1 is SQVTM and CDR2 is ANQGSEA. The V and J ends lost 7 bases and 6 bases respectively, with 15 bases between them. The CDR3 runs to 12 residues. In nucleotides, the CDR3 is TGCAGCGCCCTGGGACTCGCCCCTGAAGCTTTCTTT. Translated: CSALGLAPEAFF.

Concerning this clonotype itself: Given a much more abundant clone one base away, this may be a read error. This chain connects TRBV24-1 to TRBJ2-3; tentatively, D is TRBD1 or TRBD2 (5 bases each). In germline, CDR1 is KGHDR, CDR2 SFDVKD. The ends were cut back, 6 bases at V and 3 bases at J, with 15 bases in the middle. The CDR3 length is 15 residues. CDR3 in amino acids: CATSLRGPATDTQYF. DNA of the CDR3: TGTGCCACCAGTCTTCGGGGACCGGCAACAGATACGCAGTATTTT.

This clonotype was observed a handful of times. The rearrangement joins TRBV20-1 to TRBJ2-1; a weak D match, TRBD1 (7 bases). The germline gives CDR1 DFQATT, CDR2 SNEGSKA (reference sequence). The CDR3 sequence is 15 residues long. V gave up 3 bases and J gave up 6 bases, with 18 bases separating them. The CDR3 protein is CSARVPGGLRNEQFF. The CDR3 DNA sequence: TGCAGTGCTAGGGTCCCAGGGGGGTTACGCAATGAGCAGTTCTTC.

V and J are TRBV19 and TRBJ1-5, with D possibly TRBD1 on 5 matching bases. Germline CDR1 reads LNHDA; CDR2 reads SQIVND (reference sequence). This CDR3 spans 16 amino acids. Trimming shortened V by 5 bases and J by 3 bases, and 17 bases separated the two germline ends. The CDR3 coding sequence is TGTGCCAGTAGTGACCTCCGGGACGGAGTCAATCAGCCCCAGCATTTT. Translated: CASSDLRDGVNQPQHF. Using reference TRBV19 and TRBJ1-5 for the parts outside the CDR3, the full variable domain is DGGITQSPKYLFRKEGQNVTLSCEQNLNHDAMYWYRQDPGQGLRLIYYSQIVNDFQKGDIAEGYSVSREKKESFPLTVTSAQKNPTAFYLCASSDLRDGVNQPQHFGDGTRLSIL.

Only a few counts were recorded for this clonotype. The chain couples TRBV11-2 to TRBJ2-3; 7 bases are a match to TRBD2. Per germline, CDR1 SGHAT and CDR2 FQNNGV. V lost 2 bases to trimming and J lost 1 base; unmatched junction nucleotides: 6. The length of the CDR3 is 16 residues. This CDR3 reads CASSLWEGKRTDTQYF. The CDR3 bases are TGTGCCAGCAGCTTATGGGAGGGCAAGCGCACAGATACGCAGTATTTT.

This clonotype was seen only once. The rearrangement joins TRBV10-3 to TRBJ2-5, with D perhaps being TRBD1 or TRBD2 (6 bases each). Trimming pared 8 bases from V and 2 bases from J, leaving 15 bases between. CDR3 size: 14 residues. The V gene's germline CDR1 is ENHRY and CDR2 SYGVKD. The CDR3 loop is CAIAGTNSQETQYF. The CDR3 coding sequence is TGTGCCATCGCGGGGACAAATAGTCAAGAGACCCAGTACTTC.

This clonotype was detected only a few times. The chain links TRBV25-1 to TRBJ1-6; 7 nucleotides match TRBD1. Germline values: CDR1 MGHDK, CDR2 SYGVNS. The J segment lost 4 bases and the V segment lost 7 bases, leaving 4 bases of the junction unmatched. There are 14 residues in the CDR3. The CDR3 DNA follows: TGTGCCAGCACGGGACAGCGATATAATTCACCCCTCCACTTT. Amino acid sequence: CASTGQRYNSPLHF.

The V gene is TRBV3-1, the J gene TRBJ2-7; 8 nucleotides agree with TRBD1. The CDR3 runs 15 residues. CDR1 and CDR2 (germline): LGHDT, YNNKEL (reference sequence). V was clipped by 4 bases and J by 1 base; unmatched bases: 6. The CDR3 bases are TGTGCCAGCAGCCCCTGGGGACAGGAGTCCTACGAGCAGTACTTC. This codes for CASSPWGQESYEQYF.

The CDR3 sequence is CASSLLGQGAMFSTEAFF. In DNA, the CDR3 is TGTGCCAGCAGCTTACTCGGACAGGGGGCTATGTTTTCCACTGAAGCTTTCTTT. The chain recombines TRBV11-2 with TRBJ1-1; 11 nucleotides agree with TRBD1. In germline, CDR1 is SGHAT, CDR2 FQNNGV. V was clipped by 2 bases and J by 4 bases; unmatched bases: 12. The CDR3 has 18 residues.

This clonotype was recorded a few times. The chain uses TRBV14 and TRBJ2-1; unclear D gene. The V gene lost 4 bases and the J gene lost 6 bases, with 10 bases spanning the gap. The germline V gene has CDR1 SGHDN and CDR2 FVKESK. The CDR3 runs 13 residues. CDR3 DNA sequence: TGTGCCAGCAGCCTGGGCGCGATCAATGAGCAGTTCTTC. Translation: CASSLGAINEQFF.

A note on this clonotype: A junction boundary mismatches the germline segment, possibly from a read error. This rearrangement joins TRBV7-7 to TRBJ2-5; tentatively, D is TRBD1 or TRBD2 (5 bases each). The CDR3 is 13 amino acids. Germline V gene data show CDR1 as SSHAT and CDR2 as FNYEAQ (reference sequence). CDR3 coding DNA: TGTGCTAGCAGCTTGGGACCGCAAGAGACCCAGTACTTC. The encoded protein is CASSLGPQETQYF.

This clonotype was recorded at least ten times. The chain joins TRBV11-3 to TRBJ2-1; D not certain. The CDR3 is made up of 13 amino acids. Trimming cost V 5 bases and J 5 bases, with 10 bases left between them. Germline V gene data show CDR1 as SGHNT and CDR2 as YENEEA. The chain's CDR3 is CASSMGINNEQFF. CDR3 nucleotide sequence: TGTGCCAGCAGCATGGGAATCAACAATGAGCAGTTCTTC.

The chain couples TRBV6-1 to TRBJ2-3, with D perhaps TRBD1 (5 bases). Trimming cost V 6 bases and J 6 bases, with 16 bases left between them. The CDR3 runs to 14 residues. Germline V CDR1 and CDR2: MNHNS, SASEGT. DNA for the CDR3: TGTGCCAGCAGGGCGATCAGGGCCGCGGATACGCAGTATTTT. Residues: CASRAIRAADTQYF.

This clonotype was recorded a few times. The V gene is TRBV18, the J gene TRBJ1-2; possibly TRBD1 for D (5 bases). CDR1 is KGHSH and CDR2 is LQKENI in the germline V gene. The V end was cut by 0 bases, the J end by 2 bases, with 7 bases between. CDR3 size: 14 residues. CDR3 bases: TGTGCCAGCTCACCACCGTGGGGCAACTATGGCTACACCTTC. This sequence encodes CASSPPWGNYGYTF.

The chain links TRBV6-5 to TRBJ1-2; 9 bases are shared with TRBD1. CDR1 MNHEY and CDR2 SVGAGI come from the germline V gene. The CDR3 runs 14 residues. The V and J ends lost 6 bases and 6 bases, in that order; junction bases with no gene match: 8. The CDR3 region has the DNA TGTGCCAGCAGACTTCCGGGACAGGGAAATGGCTACACCTTC. Translating gives CASRLPGQGNGYTF.

This chain connects TRBV11-2 to TRBJ2-7, with 8 bases lining up with TRBD1. Per germline, CDR1 SGHAT and CDR2 FQNNGV. This CDR3 comprises 14 residues. The V and J ends lost 4 bases and 2 bases, in that order; junction bases with no gene match: 4. The CDR3, as DNA: TGTGCCAGCAGCTCAAACAGGGGGACCTACGAGCAGTACTTC. It encodes CASSSNRGTYEQYF.

A few counts support this clonotype. The V and J genes are TRBV28 and TRBJ1-2, with D perhaps matching TRBD1 (6 bases). Between the trimmed V and J ends, which lost 4 bases and 6 bases, there was a span of 12 bases. The CDR3 loop spans 13 amino acids. Per the germline V gene, CDR1 is MDHEN and CDR2 is SYDVKM. This CDR3 is CASSSQGWDGYTF. CDR3 nucleotide sequence: TGTGCCAGCAGTTCACAGGGCTGGGATGGCTACACCTTC.

This clonotype appeared a few times. The V and J genes are TRBV18 and TRBJ2-7; TRBD1 might be the D (5 bases). V was pared by 6 bases and J by 6 bases, with 15 bases between. The CDR3 totals 13 residues. CDR1 is KGHSH, CDR2 LQKENI, per germline. CDR3 DNA: TGTGCCAGCTCCCCAGGACACCGTCCCGAGCAGTACTTC. Translation gives CASSPGHRPEQYF. Using reference TRBV18 and TRBJ2-7 for the parts outside the CDR3, the full variable domain is NAGVMQNPRHLVRRRGQEARLRCSPMKGHSHVYWYRQLPEEGLKFMVYLQKENIIDESGMPKERFSAEFPKEGPSILRIQQVVRGDSAAYFCASSPGHRPEQYFGPGTRLTVT.

This clonotype was seen at least ten times. This chain connects TRBV7-3 to TRBJ2-1, with TRBD1 matching over 8 bases. The CDR3 length is 16 residues. Trimming removed 2 bases from V and 7 bases from J; junction bases left unmatched: 10. The germline V gene encodes CDR1 SGHTA and CDR2 FQGTGA. The CDR3 nucleotides are TGTGCCAGCAGCTTAGAAGGCAGGGGGCGCAAGAATGAGCAGTTCTTC. Translating gives CASSLEGRGRKNEQFF.

This rearrangement joins TRBV6-2 or TRBV6-3 to TRBJ2-7; TRBD2 matches at 13 bases. Germline-derived CDR1 and CDR2 are MNHEY and SVGEGT. The CDR3 covers 16 residues. V was clipped by 5 bases and J by 6 bases; unmatched bases: 10. The CDR3 reads CASSPLGLAGDGEQYF. As DNA, the CDR3 is TGTGCCAGCAGTCCCCTAGGACTAGCGGGAGACGGCGAGCAGTACTTC.

The chain recombines TRBV12-3 or TRBV12-4 with TRBJ2-4; tentatively, D is TRBD1 or TRBD2 (5 bases each). The V gene lost 1 base and the J gene lost 4 bases, with 17 bases spanning the gap. The CDR3 sequence is 17 residues long. The DNA for the CDR3 is TGTGCCAGCAGTTTAGTTACCCCCGGGACGGAGAAAAACATTCAGTACTTC. Amino acids: CASSLVTPGTEKNIQYF.

This clonotype is judged medium-sized. The CDR3 coding sequence is TGTGCCAGCAGCTCAGGGAGGGTGAATGGCTACACCTTC. As protein: CASSSGRVNGYTF. This chain joins TRBV11-2 and TRBJ1-2; tentatively, D is TRBD1 (5 bases). Trimming stripped 4 bases from V and 6 bases from J, with 12 bases between. The CDR3 length is 13 residues. CDR1 is SGHAT and CDR2 is FQNNGV in the germline V gene.

Only a few counts were recorded for this clonotype. The chain links TRBV5-3 to TRBJ2-7; D call uncertain. TRBV5-3 is classed as an ORF, of uncertain function. Trimming took 4 bases from V and 2 from J, leaving 4 bases between them. The CDR3 is 11 residues long. The DNA for the CDR3 is TGTGCCAGAAGCGGTCCCTACGAGCAGTACTTC. Translating it yields CARSGPYEQYF.

The chain uses TRBV6-5 and TRBJ1-5, with D maybe TRBD1 (5 bases). CDR1 MNHEY and CDR2 SVGAGI come from the germline V gene. The CDR3 contains 14 residues. The V and J ends lost 6 bases and 3 bases respectively, with 12 bases between them. In DNA, the CDR3 is TGTGCCAGCAGAAGAGACAGCTCCAATCAGCCCCAGCATTTT. Translating gives CASRRDSSNQPQHF.

This clonotype was detected a few times. V gene TRBV3-1 combines with J gene TRBJ1-6, with 9 bases that match TRBD1. Germline lookup yields CDR1 LGHDT and CDR2 YNNKEL (reference sequence). The CDR3 sequence is 13 residues long. V lost 9 bases to trimming and J lost 10 bases; unmatched junction nucleotides: 7. DNA of the CDR3: TGTGCCAGTGCGACAGGGGGTGACTCACCCCTCCACTTT. Residues: CASATGGDSPLHF.

This chain links TRBV12-3 or TRBV12-4 with TRBJ2-2; 9 bases fit TRBD2. V was pared by 4 bases and J by 1 base, with 7 bases of the junction left unmatched. This CDR3 has 17 residues. CDR3 in amino acids: CASSSSSLAGNTGELFF. CDR3 nucleotide sequence: TGTGCCAGCAGTTCTTCCTCACTAGCGGGGAACACCGGGGAGCTGTTTTTT.